This T cell receptor beta chain was sequenced for a study of regulatory T cells in long-lasting Graves disease. Study overall: Those Graves' patients who were newly diagnosed had been on antithyroid drugs under 3 months.

Library construction for TCR beta used iRepertoire HTBI primers and Arm-PCR of CDR3 regions. TCRdb passed the multiplex PCR reads through MiXCR, listing each CDR3 protein once. Seen here are more than 450,000 distinct CDR3 sequences, 12% observed once, and the top ten hold roughly 8.2%. This clonotype was counted many times. Time point: newly diagnosed GD, antithyroid drugs for less than 3 months. From PBMCs, RNA was extracted and then used to make the TCR library. The same sample was also used in a study of T cells in Graves' hyperthyroidism and ophthalmopathy. Per that study: A first-round RT-PCR of the TCR CDR3 used the HTBI primer set.

This material consisted of peripheral blood mononuclear cells (PBMCs), taken at new diagnosis, from a patient treated with antithyroid drugs. The clonotype was recovered from a woman in her twenties or thirties with Graves disease.

The CDR3 region is CASSRQGSPSEAFF. Here the CDR3 DNA reads TGTGCCAGCAGCCGACAGGGAAGTCCTTCTGAAGCTTTCTTT. The gene calls are TRBV3-1 and TRBJ1-1, with 7 nucleotides matching TRBD1. Germline lookup yields CDR1 LGHDT and CDR2 YNNKEL (reference sequence). The CDR3 covers 14 residues. Unmatched junction bases numbered 8, after V lost 4 bases and J lost 6 bases.